A selection of T cell receptor beta chains follows, all from one sample in a study of CD8 T cells in Susac syndrome. MiXCR, applied by TCRdb to the immunoSEQ multiplex PCR reads, yields one record per CDR3 protein. The sample lists some 120,000 distinct CDR3 sequences, about nine tenths occurring once. Sequencing was done on a sample of CD8+ T cells from PBMCs. These receptors came from a human donor in good health. Both conserved end residues are part of each CDR3. Fields, in order: CDR3 protein, CDR3 DNA, clone size, J gene, V gene, D gene. D genes are given only for firm matches. Expanded clones are given a class, and other clones once, few, many or no size at all.

cdr3_aa: CASSVSGGSHNEQFF; cdr3_nt: TGTGCCAGCAGCGTTAGCGGGGGCTCCCACAATGAGCAGTTCTTC; clone_size: once; j_call: TRBJ2-1; v_call: TRBV9; d_call: TRBD2
cdr3_aa: CASSFRTSGREETQYF; cdr3_nt: TGTGCCAGCAGTTTTAGGACTAGCGGGAGAGAAGAGACCCAGTACTTC; clone_size: -; j_call: TRBJ2-5; v_call: TRBV6-2/TRBV6-3; d_call: TRBD2
cdr3_aa: CASSLGQGLYEQYF; cdr3_nt: TGTGCCAGCAGCTTAGGACAGGGGCTCTACGAGCAGTACTTC; clone_size: -; j_call: TRBJ2-7; v_call: TRBV7-2; d_call: TRBD1
cdr3_aa: CASSSLAGGPYEQYF; cdr3_nt: TGTGCCAGCAGTTCCCTAGCGGGAGGCCCCTACGAGCAGTACTTC; clone_size: few; j_call: TRBJ2-7; v_call: TRBV6-5; d_call: TRBD2
cdr3_aa: CASSSILQGGEYEQYF; cdr3_nt: TGTGCCAGCAGCTCAATCCTGCAGGGTGGGGAATACGAGCAGTACTTC; clone_size: -; j_call: TRBJ2-7; v_call: TRBV7-9; d_call: -
cdr3_aa: CSARTGASNQPQHF; cdr3_nt: TGCAGTGCTCGGACAGGGGCCAGCAATCAGCCCCAGCATTTT; clone_size: -; j_call: TRBJ1-5; v_call: TRBV20-1; d_call: TRBD1
cdr3_aa: CSAVTRSGANVLTF; cdr3_nt: TGCAGTGCTGTCACTCGCTCTGGGGCCAACGTCCTGACTTTC; clone_size: -; j_call: TRBJ2-6; v_call: TRBV20-1; d_call: -
cdr3_aa: CASSTTGYYEQYF; cdr3_nt: TGTGCCAGCAGCACGACAGGATACTACGAGCAGTACTTC; clone_size: -; j_call: TRBJ2-7; v_call: TRBV7-2; d_call: -
cdr3_aa: CASRFGTGVGGELFF; cdr3_nt: TGTGCCAGCAGGTTCGGTACAGGGGTCGGCGGGGAGCTGTTTTTT; clone_size: -; j_call: TRBJ2-2; v_call: TRBV25-1; d_call: TRBD1
cdr3_aa: CASSLSAYSNQPQHF; cdr3_nt: TGTGCCAGCAGTTTAAGCGCTTATAGCAATCAGCCCCAGCATTTT; clone_size: -; j_call: TRBJ1-5; v_call: TRBV27; d_call: -
cdr3_aa: CSARAEGETQYF; cdr3_nt: TGCAGTGCTAGAGCCGAGGGAGAGACCCAGTACTTC; clone_size: -; j_call: TRBJ2-5; v_call: TRBV20-1; d_call: -
cdr3_aa: CSASTDRAGEAFF; cdr3_nt: TGCAGTGCGAGTACGGATCGTGCGGGTGAAGCTTTCTTT; clone_size: -; j_call: TRBJ1-1; v_call: TRBV20-1; d_call: -
cdr3_aa: CASSPGASIYNEQFF; cdr3_nt: TGTGCCAGTAGTCCCGGGGCCTCCATCTACAATGAGCAGTTCTTC; clone_size: -; j_call: TRBJ2-1; v_call: TRBV19; d_call: -
cdr3_aa: CASSYTDRFPPYEQYF; cdr3_nt: TGTGCCAGCAGCTATACGGACCGGTTCCCCCCCTACGAGCAGTACTTC; clone_size: -; j_call: TRBJ2-7; v_call: TRBV7-2; d_call: -
cdr3_aa: CASSQVLAGGEQYF; cdr3_nt: TGCGCCAGCAGCCAAGTACTAGCGGGGGGTGAGCAGTACTTC; clone_size: -; j_call: TRBJ2-7; v_call: TRBV4-3; d_call: TRBD2
cdr3_aa: CASSLGQAGINSPLHF; cdr3_nt: TGTGCCAGCAGTCTAGGACAGGCCGGCATTAATTCACCCCTCCACTTT; clone_size: -; j_call: TRBJ1-6; v_call: TRBV27; d_call: TRBD1
cdr3_aa: CASTFGLAGVGGETQYF; cdr3_nt: TGTGCCAGCACCTTCGGACTAGCGGGAGTAGGTGGAGAGACCCAGTACTTC; clone_size: -; j_call: TRBJ2-5; v_call: TRBV6-2/TRBV6-3; d_call: TRBD2
cdr3_aa: CASSVGGLELDEQFF; cdr3_nt: TGTGCCAGCAGCGTAGGGGGACTGGAGCTGGATGAGCAGTTCTTC; clone_size: -; j_call: TRBJ2-1; v_call: TRBV9; d_call: -
cdr3_aa: CASSSSGDSTDTQYF; cdr3_nt: TGTGCCAGCAGCTCTTCAGGGGACAGCACAGATACGCAGTATTTT; clone_size: -; j_call: TRBJ2-3; v_call: TRBV6-5; d_call: -
cdr3_aa: CSVELGEETQYF; cdr3_nt: TGCAGCGTTGAATTGGGGGAGGAGACCCAGTACTTC; clone_size: once; j_call: TRBJ2-5; v_call: TRBV29-1; d_call: -
cdr3_aa: CASSPFRRAGPSGANVLTF; cdr3_nt: TGTGCCAGCAGCCCCTTCCGAAGGGCTGGACCCTCTGGGGCCAACGTCCTGACTTTC; clone_size: -; j_call: TRBJ2-6; v_call: TRBV14; d_call: -
cdr3_aa: CSVPRAGYTNYGYTF; cdr3_nt: TGCAGCGTTCCGCGGGCGGGTTATACTAACTATGGCTACACCTTC; clone_size: -; j_call: TRBJ1-2; v_call: TRBV29-1; d_call: -
cdr3_aa: CASSRDRGNSPQHF; cdr3_nt: TGTGCCAGCAGCCGTGACAGGGGCAATTCGCCCCAGCATTTT; clone_size: -; j_call: TRBJ1-5; v_call: TRBV7-9; d_call: TRBD1